The clone carrying this TCR beta chain appeared a few times. The antigen is not known. The data originate from a study of response to subunit inactivated influenza vaccine. This CDR3 has 18 residues. The V segment lost 0 bases and the J segment 9 bases; nucleotides outside the gene matches: 16. Germline CDR1 reads MGHRA; CDR2 reads YSYEKL. MiXCR was run by TCRdb on the RT-PCR reads, yielding one entry per CDR3 protein. The repertoire holds around 540,000 distinct CDR3 sequences, with about 11% as singletons. Study observations and caveats: Authors suggested few new T cells are recruited by each seasonal influenza vaccination.

This specimen was PBMCs from blood, taken on the day of vaccination. The origin of this receptor is a man between 45 and 60 years old who received an inactivated influenza vaccine. This chain links TRBV4-1 with TRBJ2-2; 7 bases are shared with TRBD2. In DNA form, the CDR3 reads TGCGCCAGCAGCCAAGATCTAGCGCCTAGGGAGGGTCCCAGGGAGCTGTTTTTT. This translates into CASSQDLAPREGPRELFF.